This T cell receptor (beta chain) was recovered during a study of shared clonotypes between healthy human individuals. Broader study findings: Sampling covered blood only; tissue repertoires likely differ.

TCRdb's copy holds only in-frame clones and misses some; the assay was immunoSEQ multiplex PCR. The table has roughly 1,600,000 clones, roughly 98.5% seen once; the top ten hold under 0.45%. In germline, CDR1 is SGHNT, CDR2 YYREEE (reference sequence). The ends lost 0 bases at V and 1 base at J; junction bases unmatched: 3. The CDR3 extends over 15 amino acids. On this clone: Its antigen is currently unknown. Other DNA sequences from this sample encode an identical CDR3 as well.

Donors, healthy HIV-negative adults, lacked recent acute infections or vaccinations. Memory CD4+ cells were the fraction left after CD45RA+ naive selection. The TCR was taken from a man aged 25 to 40 in good health. This chain joins TRBV5-4 and TRBJ2-7; 8 positions match TRBD1. Input material: naive CD4+ T cells sorted from blood. The subset denotes: CD45RA+ positively selected. CDR3 DNA: TGTGCCAGCAGCTTGGGGGACAGGCTTTCCTACGAGCAGTACTTC. As protein: CASSLGDRLSYEQYF.